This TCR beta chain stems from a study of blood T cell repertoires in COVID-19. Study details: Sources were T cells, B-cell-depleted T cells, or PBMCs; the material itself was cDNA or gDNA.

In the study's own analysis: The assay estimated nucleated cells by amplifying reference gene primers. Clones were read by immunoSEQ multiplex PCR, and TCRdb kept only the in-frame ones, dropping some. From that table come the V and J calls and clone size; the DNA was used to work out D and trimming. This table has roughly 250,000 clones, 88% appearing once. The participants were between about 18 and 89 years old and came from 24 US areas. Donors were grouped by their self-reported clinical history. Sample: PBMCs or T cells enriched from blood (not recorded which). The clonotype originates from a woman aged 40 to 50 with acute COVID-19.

The CDR3: CASSLSPKGLAGDPRDTQYF. The CDR3 bases are TGTGCCAGCAGTCTATCCCCCAAGGGACTAGCGGGGGATCCTAGAGATACGCAGTATTTT. V usage is TRBV28 and J usage is TRBJ2-3; the match to TRBD2 covers 14 bases. Per germline, CDR1 MDHEN and CDR2 SYDVKM. CDR3 size: 20 residues. The V and J ends lost 5 bases and 5 bases, in that order; junction bases with no gene match: 18.